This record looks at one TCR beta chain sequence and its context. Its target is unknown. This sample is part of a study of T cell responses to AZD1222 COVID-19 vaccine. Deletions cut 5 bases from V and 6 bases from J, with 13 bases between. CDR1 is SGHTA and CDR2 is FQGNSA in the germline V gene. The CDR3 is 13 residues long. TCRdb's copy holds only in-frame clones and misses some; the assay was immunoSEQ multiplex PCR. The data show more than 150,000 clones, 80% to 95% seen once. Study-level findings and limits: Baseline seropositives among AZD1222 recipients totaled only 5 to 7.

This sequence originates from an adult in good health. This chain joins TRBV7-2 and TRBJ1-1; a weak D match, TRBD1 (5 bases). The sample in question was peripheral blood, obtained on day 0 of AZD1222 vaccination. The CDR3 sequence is CASSGGGWSEAFF. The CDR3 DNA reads TGTGCCAGCAGCGGGGGGGGATGGTCTGAAGCTTTCTTT. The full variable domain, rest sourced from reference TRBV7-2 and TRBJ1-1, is GAGVSQSPSNKVTEKGKDVELRCDPISGHTALYWYRQSLGQGLEFLIYFQGNSAPDKSGLPSDRFSAERTGGSVSTLTIQRTQQEDSAVYLCASSGGGWSEAFFGQGTRLTVV.